This T cell receptor (beta chain) was captured in a study of blood T cell repertoires in COVID-19. Whole-study context: COVID-19 samples collected from the United States, Italy and Spain covered acute and convalescent phases. The cDNA or gDNA used as material had been derived from T cells, B-cell-depleted T cells, or PBMCs.

This study enrolled people aged 18 to 89 from roughly 22 US geographic areas. The protocol was immunoSEQ multiplex PCR, while the TCRdb copy is restricted to in-frame clones and leaves out a portion. The repertoire holds about 240,000 clones, about 89% seen once, with approximately 4.2% in the top ten. There are 13 residues in the CDR3. Trimming removed 3 bases at V and 2 bases at J, with 8 bases between. Germline V gives CDR1 SGHKS, CDR2 YYEKEE (reference sequence). The V gene is TRBV5-5, the J gene TRBJ2-5; TRBD1 might be the D (6 bases). This sequence originates from a woman in her twenties or thirties who had recovered from COVID-19. Sequenced material: PBMCs or T cells enriched from blood (not recorded which). The CDR3 DNA reads TGTGCCAGCAGCTCGGACAGACAAGAGACCCAGTACTTC. It specifies CASSSDRQETQYF.